These 12 T cell receptor beta chains share one sample of origin, sequenced in a study of control samples from healthy donors and cancer patients. Here immunoSEQ multiplex PCR was the method, and the copy in TCRdb shows in-frame clones only, minus some. The sample has 150,000 to 200,000 clones; 88% are singletons. Sequencing was performed on blood. The receptors were gathered from a young man in good health.

This chain connects TRBV18 to TRBJ1-2; 9 nucleotides line up with TRBD1. The CDR3 totals 17 residues. The J segment lost 1 base and the V segment lost 6 bases, leaving 12 bases of the junction unmatched. From germline, CDR1 is KGHSH and CDR2 LQKENI. The CDR3 sequence is CASSPPGTGNGNYGYTF. The CDR3 DNA follows: TGTGCCAGCTCCCCGCCCGGGACAGGGAATGGTAACTATGGCTACACCTTC.

This chain uses TRBV5-1 with TRBJ1-3; no reliable D call. This CDR3 is built from 14 residues. Trimming removed 5 bases at V and 0 bases at J, with 9 bases between. From germline, CDR1 is SGHRS and CDR2 YFSETQ. CDR3 in DNA: TGCGCCAGCAGTCTCCAGAGCTCTGGAAACACCATATATTTT. It specifies CASSLQSSGNTIYF.

This clone was recorded only once. The chain couples TRBV2 to TRBJ2-5; D ambiguous. The germline V and J ends were trimmed by 7 bases and 5 bases, with 5 bases remaining between them. The CDR3 runs 10 residues. CDR1 SNHLY and CDR2 FYNNEI come from the germline V gene. This CDR3 reads CASNGETQYF. The CDR3 DNA reads TGTGCCAGCAATGGTGAGACCCAGTACTTC.

The V call is TRBV7-2, the J call TRBJ1-1, with 7 bases identical to TRBD1. This CDR3 region has 14 residues. After removal of 3 bases from V and 4 bases from J, the junction contained 5 bases not matched to a gene. CDR1 and CDR2 from the germline V gene are SGHTA and FQGNSA. CDR3 in DNA: TGTGCCAGCAGCTTTAGGGGGCTGGTCACTGAAGCTTTCTTT. This translates into CASSFRGLVTEAFF.

V usage is TRBV20-1 and J usage is TRBJ2-7; no reliable D call. The germline gives CDR1 DFQATT, CDR2 SNEGSKA (reference sequence). V gave up 5 bases and J gave up 7 bases, with 9 bases separating them. This CDR3 region has 10 residues. Here the CDR3 reads CSALVGEQYF. The CDR3 region has the DNA TGCAGTGCTCTAGTTGGGGAGCAGTACTTC.

This chain connects TRBV2 to TRBJ2-3; no clear D. This CDR3 comprises 15 residues. V was pared by 3 bases and J by 5 bases, with 15 bases between. The germline CDR1 and CDR2 sequences are SNHLY and FYNNEI. This CDR3 reads CASSDVKGDRDTQYF. Written as DNA, the CDR3 is TGTGCCAGCAGTGATGTGAAAGGTGATCGAGATACGCAGTATTTT.

The chain combines TRBV28 with TRBJ2-7; weak D call: TRBD2 (7 bases). The CDR3 is made up of 14 amino acids. CDR1 is MDHEN and CDR2 is SYDVKM in the germline V gene. V dropped 3 bases and J dropped 2 bases, with 11 bases sitting between them. The CDR3 region has the DNA TGTGCCAGCAGTTTCCCCGGGGGGCCCTACGAGCAGTACTTC. It yields the protein CASSFPGGPYEQYF.

V and J are TRBV19 and TRBJ2-5; no firm D call. The CDR3 has 13 residues. Trimming stripped 3 bases from V and 4 bases from J, with 9 bases between. Germline V lookup: CDR1 LNHDA, CDR2 SQIVND (reference sequence). The CDR3 sequence is CASSMNDGETQYF. In DNA, the CDR3 is TGTGCCAGTAGTATGAACGACGGAGAGACCCAGTACTTC.

V gene TRBV19 combines with J gene TRBJ2-3, with D perhaps matching TRBD2 (6 bases). V lost 4 bases and J lost 4, with 18 bases in between. This CDR3 has 16 residues. Germline assignment: CDR1 LNHDA and CDR2 SQIVND (reference sequence). The CDR3 DNA follows: TGTGCCAGTAGTACTCGCTTGGGCCGGGGGTCAGATACGCAGTATTTT. Translating gives CASSTRLGRGSDTQYF.

The chain employs TRBV28 and TRBJ2-7, with D unresolved. The CDR3 consists of 13 residues. Germline-derived CDR1 and CDR2 are MDHEN and SYDVKM. The ends were cut back, 5 bases at V and 2 bases at J, with 10 bases in the middle. CDR3 nucleotides: TGTGCCAGCAGTCTACAGATACCCTACGAGCAGTACTTC. This encodes CASSLQIPYEQYF.

This clone occurred once. V gene TRBV7-9 combines with J gene TRBJ1-3, with D possibly being TRBD1 (6 bases). Germline CDR1 reads SEHNR; CDR2 reads FQNEAQ (reference sequence). CDR3 size: 14 residues. The ends were cut back, 7 bases at V and 4 bases at J, with 14 bases in the middle. CDR3 loop: CASTRGGQGNTIYF. CDR3 coding DNA: TGTGCCAGCACTCGCGGGGGGCAAGGAAACACCATATATTTT.

This chain links TRBV7-9 with TRBJ1-5; D may be TRBD1 (6 bases). Trimming removed 3 bases at V and 4 bases at J, with 10 bases between. The CDR3 runs 14 residues. Germline CDR1 SEHNR, CDR2 FQNEAQ (reference sequence). The CDR3: CASSFPGQNQPQHF. The CDR3 DNA follows: TGTGCCAGCAGCTTTCCCGGACAGAATCAGCCCCAGCATTTT.